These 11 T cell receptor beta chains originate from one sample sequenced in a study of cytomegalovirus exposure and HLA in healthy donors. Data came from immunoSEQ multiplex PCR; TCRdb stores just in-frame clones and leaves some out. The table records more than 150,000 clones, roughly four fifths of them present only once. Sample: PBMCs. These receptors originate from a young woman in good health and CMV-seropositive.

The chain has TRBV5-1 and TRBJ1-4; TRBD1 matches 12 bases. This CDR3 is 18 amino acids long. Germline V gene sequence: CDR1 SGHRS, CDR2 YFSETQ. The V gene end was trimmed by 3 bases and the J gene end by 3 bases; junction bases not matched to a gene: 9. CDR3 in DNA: TGCGCCAGCAGCTCGCCGGGACAGGGGGCGCGGGCTAATGAAAAACTGTTTTTT. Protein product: CASSSPGQGARANEKLFF.

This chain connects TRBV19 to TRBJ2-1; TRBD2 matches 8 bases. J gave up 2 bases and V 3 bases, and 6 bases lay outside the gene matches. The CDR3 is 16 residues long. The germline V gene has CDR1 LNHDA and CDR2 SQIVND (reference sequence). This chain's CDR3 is CASSIRAGAPYNEQFF. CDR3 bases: TGTGCCAGTAGTATCAGAGCGGGGGCCCCCTACAATGAGCAGTTCTTC.

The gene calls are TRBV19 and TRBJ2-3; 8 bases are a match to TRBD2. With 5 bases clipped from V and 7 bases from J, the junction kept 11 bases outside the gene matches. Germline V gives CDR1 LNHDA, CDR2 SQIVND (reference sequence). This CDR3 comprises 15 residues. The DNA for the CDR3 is TGTGCCAGTAGTCCCCTGACCGGGACTAGTAATACGCAGTATTTT. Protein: CASSPLTGTSNTQYF.

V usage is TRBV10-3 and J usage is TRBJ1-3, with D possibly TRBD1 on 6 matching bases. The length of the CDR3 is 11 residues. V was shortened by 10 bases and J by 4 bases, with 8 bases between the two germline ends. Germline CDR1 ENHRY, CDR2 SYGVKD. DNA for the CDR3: TGTGCCACAGGGACAGGAAACACCATATATTTT. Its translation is CATGTGNTIYF.

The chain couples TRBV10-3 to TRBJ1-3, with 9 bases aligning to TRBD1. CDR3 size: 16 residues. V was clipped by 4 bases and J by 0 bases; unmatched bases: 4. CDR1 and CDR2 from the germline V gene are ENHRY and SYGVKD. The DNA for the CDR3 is TGTGCCATCAGTGGGGGACAGGGCCTCTCTGGAAACACCATATATTTT. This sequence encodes CAISGGQGLSGNTIYF.

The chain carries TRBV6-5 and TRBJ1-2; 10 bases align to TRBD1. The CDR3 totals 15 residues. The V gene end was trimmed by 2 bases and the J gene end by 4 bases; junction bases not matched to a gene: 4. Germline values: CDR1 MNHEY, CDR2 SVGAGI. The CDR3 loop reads CASSYRDRGGYGYTF. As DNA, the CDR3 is TGTGCCAGCAGTTACAGGGACAGGGGCGGCTATGGCTACACCTTC.

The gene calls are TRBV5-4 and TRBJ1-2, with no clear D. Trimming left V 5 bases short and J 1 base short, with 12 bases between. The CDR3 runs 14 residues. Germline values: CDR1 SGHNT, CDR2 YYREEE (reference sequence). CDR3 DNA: TGTGCCAGCAGGTTCGACCGACTTAACTATGGCTACACCTTC. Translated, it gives CASRFDRLNYGYTF.

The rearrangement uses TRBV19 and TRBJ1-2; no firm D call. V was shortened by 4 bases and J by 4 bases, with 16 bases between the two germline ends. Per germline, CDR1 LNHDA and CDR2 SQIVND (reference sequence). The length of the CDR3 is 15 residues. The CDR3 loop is CASSTQEGLPYGYTF. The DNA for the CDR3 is TGTGCCAGTAGTACCCAGGAGGGCTTGCCCTATGGCTACACCTTC.

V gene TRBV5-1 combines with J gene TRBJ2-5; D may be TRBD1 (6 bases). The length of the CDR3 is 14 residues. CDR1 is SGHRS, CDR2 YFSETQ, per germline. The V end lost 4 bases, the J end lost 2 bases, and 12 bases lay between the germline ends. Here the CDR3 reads CASSLGTGQETQYF. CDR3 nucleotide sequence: TGCGCCAGCAGCCTAGGAACAGGGCAAGAGACCCAGTACTTC.

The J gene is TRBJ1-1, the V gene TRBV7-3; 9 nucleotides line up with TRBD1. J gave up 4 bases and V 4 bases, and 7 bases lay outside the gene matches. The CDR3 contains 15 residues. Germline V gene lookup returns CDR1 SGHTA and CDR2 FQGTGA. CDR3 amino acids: CASSSTGGASTEAFF. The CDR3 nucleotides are TGTGCCAGCAGCTCGACAGGGGGAGCGAGCACTGAAGCTTTCTTT.

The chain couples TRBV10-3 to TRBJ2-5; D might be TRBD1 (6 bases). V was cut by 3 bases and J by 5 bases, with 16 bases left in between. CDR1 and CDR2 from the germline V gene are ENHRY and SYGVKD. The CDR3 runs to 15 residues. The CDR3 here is CAISESGQAFETQYF. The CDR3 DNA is TGTGCCATCAGTGAATCGGGACAAGCGTTCGAGACCCAGTACTTC.